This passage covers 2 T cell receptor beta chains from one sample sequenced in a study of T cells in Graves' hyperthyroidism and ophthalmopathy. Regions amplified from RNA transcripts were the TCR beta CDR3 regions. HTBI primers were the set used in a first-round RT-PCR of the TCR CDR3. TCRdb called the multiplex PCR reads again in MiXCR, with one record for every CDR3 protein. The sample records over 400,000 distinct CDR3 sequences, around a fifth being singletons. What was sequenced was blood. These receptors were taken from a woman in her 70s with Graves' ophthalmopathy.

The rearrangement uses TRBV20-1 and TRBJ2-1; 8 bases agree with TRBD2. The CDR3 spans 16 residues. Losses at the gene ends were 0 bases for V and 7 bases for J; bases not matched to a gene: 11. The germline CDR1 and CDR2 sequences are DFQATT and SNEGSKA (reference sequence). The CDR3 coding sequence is TGCAGTGCTAGAGACCTTCAAGCGGGAGTCGGAAATGAGCAGTTCTTC. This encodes CSARDLQAGVGNEQFF.

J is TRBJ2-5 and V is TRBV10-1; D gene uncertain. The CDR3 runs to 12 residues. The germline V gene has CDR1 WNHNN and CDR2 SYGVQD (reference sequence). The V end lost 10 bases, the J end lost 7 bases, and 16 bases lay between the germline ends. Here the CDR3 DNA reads TGCGCCACCTCGACCAGTGGCGGGACCCAGTACTTC. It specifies CATSTSGGTQYF.